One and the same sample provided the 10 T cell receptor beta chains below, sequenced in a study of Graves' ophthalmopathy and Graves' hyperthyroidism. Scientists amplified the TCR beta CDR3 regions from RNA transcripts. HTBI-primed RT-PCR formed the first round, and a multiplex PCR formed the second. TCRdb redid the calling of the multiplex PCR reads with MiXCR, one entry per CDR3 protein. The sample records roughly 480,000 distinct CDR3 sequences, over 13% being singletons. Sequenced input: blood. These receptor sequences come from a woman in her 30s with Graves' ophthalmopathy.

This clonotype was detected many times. The CDR3 is CASSDPQTGSNTEAFF. The CDR3 coding sequence is TGTGCCAGCAGTGACCCTCAGACAGGGTCGAACACTGAAGCTTTCTTT. The rearrangement links TRBV6-4 to TRBJ1-1, with TRBD1 identical over 7 bases. The CDR3 runs 16 residues. The V segment lost 2 bases and the J segment 1 base; nucleotides outside the gene matches: 7. Germline V gene lookup returns CDR1 MRHNA and CDR2 SNTAGT.

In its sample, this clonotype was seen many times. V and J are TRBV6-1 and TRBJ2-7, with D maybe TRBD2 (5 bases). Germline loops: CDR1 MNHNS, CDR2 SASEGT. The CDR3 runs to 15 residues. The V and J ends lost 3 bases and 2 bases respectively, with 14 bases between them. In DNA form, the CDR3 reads TGTGCCAGCAGTGAGGTATATGGGCGGGCCTACGAGCAGTACTTC. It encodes CASSEVYGRAYEQYF.

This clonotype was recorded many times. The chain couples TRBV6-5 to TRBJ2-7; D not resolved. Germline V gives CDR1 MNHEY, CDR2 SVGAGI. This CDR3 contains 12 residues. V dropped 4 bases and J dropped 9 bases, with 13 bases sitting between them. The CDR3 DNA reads TGTGCCAGCAGTTCCCCGGACGCCGGGCAGTACTTC. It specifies CASSSPDAGQYF.

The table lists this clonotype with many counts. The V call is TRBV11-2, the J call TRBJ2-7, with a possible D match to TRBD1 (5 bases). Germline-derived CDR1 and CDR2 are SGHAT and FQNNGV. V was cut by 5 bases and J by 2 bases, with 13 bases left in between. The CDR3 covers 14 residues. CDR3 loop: CASSRQGHPYEQYF. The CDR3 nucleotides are TGTGCCAGCAGCCGCCAGGGCCACCCCTACGAGCAGTACTTC.

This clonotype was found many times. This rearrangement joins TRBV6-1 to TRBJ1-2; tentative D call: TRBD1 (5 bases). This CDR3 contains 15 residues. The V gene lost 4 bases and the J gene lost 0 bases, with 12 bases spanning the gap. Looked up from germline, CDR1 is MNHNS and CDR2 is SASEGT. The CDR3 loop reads CASSVRDSANYGYTF. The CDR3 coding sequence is TGTGCCAGCAGTGTACGGGACTCAGCTAACTATGGCTACACCTTC.

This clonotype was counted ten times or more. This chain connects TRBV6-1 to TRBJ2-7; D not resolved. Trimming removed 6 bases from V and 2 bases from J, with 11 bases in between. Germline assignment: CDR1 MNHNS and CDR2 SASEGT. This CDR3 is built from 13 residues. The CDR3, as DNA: TGTGCCAGCAGCCCCCCCGCGGCCTACGAGCAGTACTTC. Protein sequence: CASSPPAAYEQYF.

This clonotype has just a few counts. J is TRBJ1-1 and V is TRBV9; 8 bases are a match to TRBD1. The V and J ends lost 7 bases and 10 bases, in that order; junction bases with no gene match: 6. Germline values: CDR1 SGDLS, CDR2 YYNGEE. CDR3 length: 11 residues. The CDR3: CASGQGERAFF. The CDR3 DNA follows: TGTGCCAGCGGACAGGGAGAAAGAGCTTTCTTT.

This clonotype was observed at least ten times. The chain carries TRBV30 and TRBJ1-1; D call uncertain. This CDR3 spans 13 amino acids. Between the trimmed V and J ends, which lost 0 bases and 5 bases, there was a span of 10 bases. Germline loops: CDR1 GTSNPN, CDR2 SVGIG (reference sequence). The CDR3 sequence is CAWSVIPRTEAFF. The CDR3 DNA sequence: TGTGCCTGGAGTGTAATTCCTCGGACTGAAGCTTTCTTT.

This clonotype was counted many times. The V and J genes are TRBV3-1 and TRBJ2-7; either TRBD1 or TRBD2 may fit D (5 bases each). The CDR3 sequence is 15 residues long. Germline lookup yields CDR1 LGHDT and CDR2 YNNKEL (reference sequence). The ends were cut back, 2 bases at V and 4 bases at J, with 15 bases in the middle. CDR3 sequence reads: CASSQITGTGYEQYF. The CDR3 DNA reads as TGTGCCAGCAGCCAAATTACCGGGACGGGTTACGAGCAGTACTTC.

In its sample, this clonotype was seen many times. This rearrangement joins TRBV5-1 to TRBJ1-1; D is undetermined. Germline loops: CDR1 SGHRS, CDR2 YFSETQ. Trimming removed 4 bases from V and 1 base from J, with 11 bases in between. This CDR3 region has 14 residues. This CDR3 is CASSHSGGNTEAFF. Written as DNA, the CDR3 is TGCGCCAGCAGCCATTCGGGAGGGAACACTGAAGCTTTCTTT.